This TCR beta chain was obtained from a study of PD-1 blockade in classical Hodgkin lymphoma. Study results and caveats: Later analyses included only patients treated at least 1 year post-ASCT. At C4D1, TCR diversity had climbed significantly for CD4+ cells, though not for CD8+ cells.

Details on this clone: The antigen is not known.

Generated by immunoSEQ multiplex PCR, the TCRdb table keeps only in-frame clones and is missing some. This sample carries just under 40,000 clones, 77% of them seen once, and the ten largest clones take about 9.1%. The time point was: cycle 4 day 1 (C4D1), after around six weeks of nivolumab. Each patient relapsed following autologous stem cell transplantation, and prior brentuximab vedotin exposure differed. The source is a human donor with classical Hodgkin lymphoma. The sequencing used peripheral blood mononuclear cells (PBMCs), collected before the fourth cycle of nivolumab.

This CDR3 is CSASGGGTDTQYF. In nucleotides, the CDR3 is TGCAGCGCAAGCGGGGGGGGCACAGATACGCAGTATTTT. The rearrangement uses TRBV29-1 and TRBJ2-3, with TRBD2 matching over 10 bases. Germline CDR1 reads SQVTM; CDR2 reads ANQGSEA. V dropped 7 bases and J dropped 1; count of bases not matched to a gene: 2. This CDR3 has 13 residues.